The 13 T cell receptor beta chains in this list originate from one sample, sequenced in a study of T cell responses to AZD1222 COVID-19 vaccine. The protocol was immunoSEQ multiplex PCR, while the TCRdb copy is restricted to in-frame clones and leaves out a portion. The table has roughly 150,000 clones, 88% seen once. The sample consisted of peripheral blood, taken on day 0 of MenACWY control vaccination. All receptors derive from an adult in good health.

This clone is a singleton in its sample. This CDR3 reads CASSFSGGPGYEQYF. The CDR3 nucleotides read TGTGCCAGCAGCTTTAGCGGGGGCCCGGGCTACGAGCAGTACTTC. The chain combines TRBV7-9 with TRBJ2-7; 9 bases fit TRBD2. The germline V gene encodes CDR1 SEHNR and CDR2 FQNEAQ (reference sequence). The ends lost 3 bases at V and 3 bases at J; junction bases unmatched: 6. The CDR3 consists of 15 residues.

Here the CDR3 DNA reads TGCGCCAGCAGCCACAGGACAGTCGGGACCGGGGAGCTGTTTTTT. It translates to CASSHRTVGTGELFF. The chain joins TRBV5-1 to TRBJ2-2; a weak D match, TRBD1 (6 bases). Trimming took off 4 bases at V and 5 bases at J, with 15 bases between the two ends. Per germline, CDR1 SGHRS and CDR2 YFSETQ. The CDR3 is 15 amino acids.

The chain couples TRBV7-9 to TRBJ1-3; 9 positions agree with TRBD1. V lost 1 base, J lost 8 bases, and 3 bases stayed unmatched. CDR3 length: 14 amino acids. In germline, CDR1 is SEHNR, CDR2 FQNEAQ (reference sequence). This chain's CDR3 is CASSLGGQGDTIYF. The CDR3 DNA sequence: TGTGCCAGCAGCTTAGGGGGACAGGGAGACACCATATATTTT.

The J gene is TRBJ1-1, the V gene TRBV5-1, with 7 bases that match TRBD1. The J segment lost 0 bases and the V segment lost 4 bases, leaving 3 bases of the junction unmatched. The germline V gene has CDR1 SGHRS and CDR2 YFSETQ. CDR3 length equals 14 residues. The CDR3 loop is CASSRDSMNTEAFF. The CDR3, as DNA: TGCGCCAGCAGCCGGGACAGTATGAACACTGAAGCTTTCTTT.

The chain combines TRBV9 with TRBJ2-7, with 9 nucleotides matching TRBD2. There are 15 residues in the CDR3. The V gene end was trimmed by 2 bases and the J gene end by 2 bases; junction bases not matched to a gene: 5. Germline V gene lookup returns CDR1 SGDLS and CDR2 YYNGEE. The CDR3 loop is CASSVSGSSAYEQYF. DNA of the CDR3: TGTGCCAGCAGCGTTAGCGGGAGTTCTGCCTACGAGCAGTACTTC.

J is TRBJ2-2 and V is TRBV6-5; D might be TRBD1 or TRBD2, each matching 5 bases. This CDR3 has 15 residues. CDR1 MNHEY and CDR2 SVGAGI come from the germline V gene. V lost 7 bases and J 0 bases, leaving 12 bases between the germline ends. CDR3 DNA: TGTGCCAGCAAGGGGCTGGGGGCGAACACCGGGGAGCTGTTTTTT. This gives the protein CASKGLGANTGELFF.

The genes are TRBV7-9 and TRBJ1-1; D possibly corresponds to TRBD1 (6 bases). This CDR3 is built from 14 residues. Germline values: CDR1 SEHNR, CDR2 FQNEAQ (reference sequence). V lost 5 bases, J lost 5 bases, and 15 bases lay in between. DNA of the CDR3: TGTGCCAGCAGCATACAGGGCCCGGGGACTGAAGCTTTCTTT. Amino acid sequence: CASSIQGPGTEAFF.

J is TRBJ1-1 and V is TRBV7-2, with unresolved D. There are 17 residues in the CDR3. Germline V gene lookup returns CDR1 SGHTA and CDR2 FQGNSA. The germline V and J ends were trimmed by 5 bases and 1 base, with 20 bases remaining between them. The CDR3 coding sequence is TGTGCCAGCAGCCCCTTCGCAAGGCCATGGGCGAACACTGAAGCTTTCTTT. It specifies CASSPFARPWANTEAFF.

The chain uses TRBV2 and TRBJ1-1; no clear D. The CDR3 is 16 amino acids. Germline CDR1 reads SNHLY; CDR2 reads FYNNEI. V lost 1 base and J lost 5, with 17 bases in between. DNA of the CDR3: TGTGCCAGCAGTGAAGAGTACCTGTCCTCGGGGACTGAAGCTTTCTTT. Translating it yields CASSEEYLSSGTEAFF.

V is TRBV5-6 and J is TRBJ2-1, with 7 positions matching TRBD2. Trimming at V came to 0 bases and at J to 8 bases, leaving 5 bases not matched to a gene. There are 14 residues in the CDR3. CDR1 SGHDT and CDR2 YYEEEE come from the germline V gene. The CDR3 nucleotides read TGTGCCAGCAGCTTGGAAGGGCTAGCGGATGAGCAGTTCTTC. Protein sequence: CASSLEGLADEQFF.

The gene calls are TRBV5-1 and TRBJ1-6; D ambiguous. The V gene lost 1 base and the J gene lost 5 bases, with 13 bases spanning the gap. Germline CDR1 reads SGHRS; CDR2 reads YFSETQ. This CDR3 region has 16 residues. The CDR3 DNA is TGCGCCAGCAGCTTGCGTCCAGGCCAGAATAATTCACCCCTCCACTTT. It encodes CASSLRPGQNNSPLHF.

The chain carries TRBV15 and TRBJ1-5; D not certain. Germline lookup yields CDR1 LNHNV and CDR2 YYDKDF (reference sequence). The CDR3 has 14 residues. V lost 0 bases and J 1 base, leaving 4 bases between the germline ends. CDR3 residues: CATSREQSNQPQHF. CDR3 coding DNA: TGTGCCACCAGCAGAGAACAGAGCAATCAGCCCCAGCATTTT. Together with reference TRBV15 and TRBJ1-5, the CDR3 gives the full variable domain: DAMVIQNPRYQVTQFGKPVTLSCSQTLNHNVMYWYQQKSSQAPKLLFHYYDKDFNNEADTPDNFQSRRPNTSFCFLDIRSPGLGDTAMYLCATSREQSNQPQHFGDGTRLSIL.

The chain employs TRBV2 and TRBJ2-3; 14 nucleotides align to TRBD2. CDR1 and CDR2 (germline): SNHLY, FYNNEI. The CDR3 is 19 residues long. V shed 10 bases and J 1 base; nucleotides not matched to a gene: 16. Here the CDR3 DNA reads TGTGCCATCTCGGCGGGCCTTCCGGGACTAGCGGGGGGCACAGATACGCAGTATTTT. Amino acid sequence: CAISAGLPGLAGGTDTQYF. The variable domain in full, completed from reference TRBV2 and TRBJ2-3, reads EPEVTQTPSHQVTQMGQEVILRCVPISNHLYFYWYRQILGQKVEFLVSFYNNEISEKSEIFDDQFSVERPDGSNFTLKIRSTKLEDSAMYFCAISAGLPGLAGGTDTQYFGPGTRLTVL.